The entry below gives a single TCR beta chain sequence along with its context. Its antigen is still unknown. In the PCR, 60 Vbeta and 13 Jbeta primers were used. Here immunoSEQ multiplex PCR was the method, and the copy in TCRdb shows in-frame clones only, minus some. Counted here are about 110,000 clones, around two thirds occurring once; the ten biggest clones make up about 7.8%. This specimen belongs to a study of cytomegalovirus exposure and HLA in healthy donors. Study information: Early on, a data release was issued that held 85 million to 95 million unique TCRs from HLA-typed donors.

The CDR3 totals 13 residues. V dropped 6 bases and J dropped 7; count of bases not matched to a gene: 6. Germline V gene sequence: CDR1 MNHEY, CDR2 SMNVEV (reference sequence). General observations from the study: In a later analysis, at a false discovery rate of 0.05, 16,951 TCR beta sequences were associated with HLA alleles. Overall, around 160 TCR beta chains were annotated as cytomegalovirus-associated.

The source of this sequence is a woman in her thirties or forties in good health and CMV-seropositive. The sequenced sample consisted of PBMCs. This chain uses TRBV27 with TRBJ1-5, with TRBD1 identical over 7 bases. The CDR3 loop reads CASRNDRAQPQHF. In DNA, the CDR3 is TGTGCCAGCAGAAACGACAGGGCCCAGCCCCAGCATTTT.